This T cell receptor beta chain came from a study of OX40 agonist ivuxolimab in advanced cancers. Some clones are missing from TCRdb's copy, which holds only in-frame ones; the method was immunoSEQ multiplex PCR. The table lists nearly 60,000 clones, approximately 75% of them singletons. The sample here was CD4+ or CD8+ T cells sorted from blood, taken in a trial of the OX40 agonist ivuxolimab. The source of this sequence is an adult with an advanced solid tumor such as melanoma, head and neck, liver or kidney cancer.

Here the CDR3 DNA reads TGTGCCAGCAGCTTGGGTGGATCGGGGCTCCAAGAGACCCAGTACTTC. Translated, it gives CASSLGGSGLQETQYF. The gene calls are TRBV13 and TRBJ2-5; D assignment may be TRBD1 or TRBD2 (5 bases each). The germline gives CDR1 PRHDT, CDR2 FYEKMQ (reference sequence). Trimming took off 3 bases at V and 1 base at J, with 15 bases between the two ends. The CDR3 extends over 16 amino acids.